This T cell receptor (beta chain) appears in the sequencing data of a study of molecular identifiers for immune sequencing clone quantification. Study outcomes and limitations: In CMV-specific effectors, clones above 20 copies held over 99% of molecules; naive, under 1%.

TCRdb used MiXCR to reprocess the PCR reads, holding one entry per CDR3 protein. This table holds over 600,000 distinct CDR3 sequences, just under 20% found once. Comment on this clonotype: Its antigen is not identified.

The V gene's germline CDR1 is MDHEN and CDR2 SYDVKM. The CDR3 runs to 14 residues. J lost 0 bases, V lost 6 bases, and 2 bases had no gene match. This receptor was identified in a human donor in good health. Some libraries in this study had Jurkat cell RNA spiked in. Material: naive CD8+ T cells from blood, with Jurkat cell RNA spiked in. Documented subset: FACS-sorted CD8+CD4-CCR7+CD45RA+ naive T cells. V and J are TRBV28 and TRBJ2-7; 10 nucleotides align to TRBD1. In nucleotides, the CDR3 is TGTGCCAGCAGGTGGGACAGGGGCTCCTACGAGCAGTACTTC. Protein: CASRWDRGSYEQYF.